This TCR beta chain was sequenced during a study of T cells in Graves' hyperthyroidism and ophthalmopathy. The source material, RNA transcripts, was used to amplify TCR beta CDR3 regions. The TCR CDR3 was amplified in a first-round RT-PCR using the HTBI primer set. TCRdb re-called the multiplex PCR reads through MiXCR, storing one row per CDR3 protein. The data show under 350,000 distinct CDR3 sequences, around 20% seen once. V lost 0 bases, J lost 5 bases, and 11 bases lay in between. CDR3 length equals 14 residues. CDR1 and CDR2 (germline): MNHEY, SMNVEV (reference sequence). Sequenced input: blood. This clonotype was sampled from a woman between 45 and 60 years old with Graves' hyperthyroidism. V gene TRBV27 combines with J gene TRBJ2-7, with D perhaps TRBD1 (5 bases). CDR3 amino acids: CASSLSGQGNEQYF. CDR3 bases: TGTGCCAGCAGTTTATCGGGGCAGGGAAACGAGCAGTACTTC.